The clone carrying this TCR beta chain occurred once. The antigen remains undetermined. Method: immunoSEQ multiplex PCR; TCRdb's copy keeps in-frame clones and lacks some. Altogether around 110,000 clones are present, approximately 90% being singletons, with the ten largest covering about 1.2%. This specimen belongs to a study of OX40 agonist ivuxolimab in advanced cancers. Study-level points and caveats: On average, a greater number of expanded clones characterised CD8+ T cells relative to CD4+. At 0.1 to 3.0 mg/kg and by week 6, CD4+ and CD8+ T cells in the blood had expanded clonally.

V was pared by 3 bases and J by 4 bases, with 6 bases of the junction left unmatched. CDR1 is SGHRS, CDR2 YFSETQ, per germline. CDR3 length: 16 amino acids. The TCR was taken from an adult with an advanced solid tumor such as melanoma, head and neck, liver or kidney cancer. This chain uses TRBV5-1 with TRBJ2-1; 11 nucleotides agree with TRBD2. The sequencing used CD4+ or CD8+ T cells sorted from blood, collected in a trial of the OX40 agonist ivuxolimab. The CDR3 loop is CASSWAGTSGYNEQFF. The CDR3 region has the DNA TGCGCCAGCAGCTGGGCCGGGACTAGCGGTTACAATGAGCAGTTCTTC.